Below, one TCR beta chain is given with its context. Its antigen remains unidentified. This entry is derived from a study of regulatory and conventional T cells in RAG deficiency. V lost 3 bases to trimming and J lost 7 bases, with 22 bases between them. This CDR3 region has 16 residues. Germline values: CDR1 KGHSH, CDR2 LQKENI. Here immunoSEQ multiplex PCR was the method, and the copy in TCRdb shows in-frame clones only, minus some. The data contain under 35,000 clones, about 75% of them seen just once; the ten biggest clones take up about 3.4%. The sorted conventional CD4+ T cells were CD25-low and CD127-high, with genomic DNA sequenced. Study-wide points: Compared with controls, unique Treg TCR beta sequences dropped around 100-fold in Omenn syndrome and CID/AS. In Omenn syndrome, Treg and Tconv repertoires overlapped >90%.

The sample was also reused in another study, on regulatory T cells. From that paper: Amplification used 52 TRBV primers and 13 TRBJ primers. In patients, unique TRB V-J pairs were restricted and V/J usage skewed, especially in Tregs.

The chain has TRBV18 and TRBJ2-7; D is undetermined. This TCR derives from a human donor in good health. The sequencing input was CD4+ effector T cells sorted from blood. The CDR3 loop reads CASSPARAGWVYEQYF. Written as DNA, the CDR3 is TGTGCCAGCTCACCCGCTCGGGCCGGCTGGGTTTATGAGCAGTACTTC.